A single sample is the source of the 4 T cell receptor beta chains below, sequenced in a study of metastatic and nonmetastatic thyroid tumors (dated by TCRdb to 2020 to 2022). None of the patients had been given any treatment before thyroid surgery. The library came from PCR. Sequenced using an Illumina HiSeq 4000. The raw public data were reprocessed by TCRdb itself: fastp quality trimming at Q25, MiXCR clonotype calling, in-frame beta chains only. The sample records 90,000 or so clones, 8.6% of which are singletons. Roughly 10% of the sample is taken by the ten largest. The sequencing sample was made of blood. The receptor set was obtained from a female donor with papillary thyroid cancer or a benign thyroid nodule (not recorded which). Some clones in this sample may be carry-over from other donors' samples.

This clone was observed once. V and J are TRBV20-1 and TRBJ2-2; TRBD2 agrees at 13 bases. The CDR3 has 16 amino acids. Germline CDR1 DFQATT, CDR2 SNEGSKA (reference sequence). After removal of 6 bases from V and 3 bases from J, the junction contained 7 bases not matched to a gene. CDR3 region: CSATGLAGSYTGELFF. DNA for the CDR3: TGCAGTGCCACGGGACTAGCGGGGAGTTACACCGGGGAGCTGTTTTTT.

The table lists this clone with many counts. The V gene is TRBV6-5, the J gene TRBJ1-5; TRBD1 matches at 10 bases. CDR1 MNHEY and CDR2 SVGAGI come from the germline V gene. V dropped 5 bases and J dropped 2; count of bases not matched to a gene: 12. CDR3 size: 18 residues. CDR3 in DNA: TGTGCCAGCAGTCCCCGCCTCCTGGGGACAGGGGGCAATCAGCCCCAGCATTTT. Encoded protein: CASSPRLLGTGGNQPQHF.

This clone was counted many times. This sequence joins TRBV28 and TRBJ2-3, with a possible D match to TRBD2 (7 bases). Between the trimmed V and J ends, which lost 7 bases and 5 bases, there was a span of 16 bases. Germline V lookup: CDR1 MDHEN, CDR2 SYDVKM. The CDR3 loop spans 14 amino acids. CDR3 sequence reads: CASKGSRGLDTQYF. CDR3 DNA: TGTGCCAGCAAAGGATCGCGGGGGCTAGATACGCAGTATTTT.

On this clone: This may stem from a read error, because a much larger clone lies one nucleotide away. The rearrangement joins TRBV20-1 to TRBJ1-1, with D possibly matching TRBD1 (6 bases). The germline gives CDR1 DFQATT, CDR2 SNEGSKA (reference sequence). The CDR3 is 14 residues long. Trimming pared 3 bases from V and 0 bases from J, leaving 11 bases between. The CDR3 DNA reads TGCAGTGCTAGGGGGGACATGGTGAACACTGAAGCTTTCTTT. It specifies CSARGDMVNTEAFF.